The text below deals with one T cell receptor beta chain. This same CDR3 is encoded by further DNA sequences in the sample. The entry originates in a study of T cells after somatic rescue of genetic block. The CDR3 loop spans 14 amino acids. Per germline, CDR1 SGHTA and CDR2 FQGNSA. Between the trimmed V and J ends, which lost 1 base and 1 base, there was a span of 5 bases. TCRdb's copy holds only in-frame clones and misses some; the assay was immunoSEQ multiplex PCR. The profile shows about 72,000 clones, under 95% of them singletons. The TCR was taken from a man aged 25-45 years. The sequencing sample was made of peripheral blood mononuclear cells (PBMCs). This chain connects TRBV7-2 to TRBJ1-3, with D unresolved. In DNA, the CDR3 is TGTGCCAGCAGCTTAGGATCATCTGGAAACACCATATATTTT. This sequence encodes CASSLGSSGNTIYF.